This T cell receptor (beta chain) was retrieved from a study of Ad26.COV2.S vaccination and SARS-CoV-2 variants. At the level of the study: Of the COV1001 trial arms, the Ad26.COV2.S arm included the donor.

The data were produced by immunoSEQ multiplex PCR, yet TCRdb's version contains in-frame clones alone and is incomplete. Among under 250,000 clones listed, 70% to 90% were seen once. As concerns this clone: Its target is not known.

General study points: The TCR-based breadth and depth measures might underestimate overall T cell responses.

Noted treatment: roughly 19 received Ad26.COV2.S at low or high dose, single or two shots; 5 received placebo; per-sample allocation not given. The study sampled participants on day 63 after the first vaccine or placebo injection. Germline-derived CDR1 and CDR2 are SGHVS and FQNEAQ. CDR3 length: 11 residues. V shed 2 bases and J shed 10 bases, with 9 bases lying between them. The sequencing used peripheral blood, collected in a trial of Ad26.COV2.S vaccine versus placebo. The V gene is TRBV7-8, the J gene TRBJ2-7; unclear D gene. This TCR derives from a person between 18 and 59 years old who received the Ad26.COV2.S COVID-19 vaccine or a placebo. The CDR3 DNA sequence: TGTGCCAGCAGCTTAAGCGTCCGCCAGTACTTC. This codes for CASSLSVRQYF. The variable domain in full, with the rest retrieved from reference TRBV7-8 and TRBJ2-7, is GAGVSQSPRYKVAKRGQDVALRCDPISGHVSLFWYQQALGQGPEFLTYFQNEAQLDKSGLPSDRFFAERPEGSVSTLKIQRTQQEDSAVYLCASSLSVRQYFGPGTRLTVT.